This note documents a single TCR beta chain sequence. Germline CDR1 reads PRHDT; CDR2 reads FYEKMQ (reference sequence). V dropped 6 bases and J dropped 9; count of bases not matched to a gene: 7. The CDR3 runs to 14 residues. This entry is derived from a study of blood T cell repertoires in COVID-19. At the level of the study: Specimens from acute and convalescent COVID-19 originated in the United States, Italy and Spain. T cells, B-cell-depleted T cells, or PBMCs provided the cDNA or gDNA that served as material.

Methods used by the authors: The assay estimated nucleated cells by amplifying reference gene primers. Clones were read by immunoSEQ multiplex PCR, and TCRdb kept only the in-frame ones, dropping some. The DNA gave D and trimming, while V, J and clone size come from that table. The sample holds 250,000 or so clones, about nine tenths seen once. The Seattle patients joined while their infection was active and were tracked longitudinally afterward. The chain combines TRBV13 with TRBJ1-6, with TRBD1 matching over 8 bases. The TCR sequence derives from a man aged 25 to 40 with COVID-19, enrolled during active disease. Sequenced sample: peripheral blood. CDR3 DNA: TGTGCCAGCAGTTTTCGGACAGGGAGTTCACCCCTCCACTTT. Protein sequence: CASSFRTGSSPLHF.